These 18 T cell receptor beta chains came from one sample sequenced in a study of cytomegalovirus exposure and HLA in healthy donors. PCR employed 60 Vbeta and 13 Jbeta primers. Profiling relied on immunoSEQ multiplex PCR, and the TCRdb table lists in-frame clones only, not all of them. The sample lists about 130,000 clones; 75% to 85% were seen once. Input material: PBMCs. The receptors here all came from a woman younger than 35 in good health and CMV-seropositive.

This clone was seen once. CDR3 nucleotides: TGCGCCAGCAGCTTGGGGGGGACAGGGTACGAGCAGTACTTC. This encodes CASSLGGTGYEQYF. The chain has TRBV5-1 and TRBJ2-7; 9 positions match TRBD1. The junction had 2 bases not matched to a gene; V was cut back by 0 bases and J by 4 bases. CDR1 is SGHRS and CDR2 is YFSETQ in the germline V gene. This CDR3 has 14 residues.

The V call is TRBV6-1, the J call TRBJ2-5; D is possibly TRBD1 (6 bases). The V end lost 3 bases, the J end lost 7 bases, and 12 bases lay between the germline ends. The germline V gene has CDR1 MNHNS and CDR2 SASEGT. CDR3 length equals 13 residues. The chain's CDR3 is CASSEPGDVTQYF. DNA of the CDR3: TGTGCCAGCAGTGAGCCAGGGGACGTGACCCAGTACTTC.

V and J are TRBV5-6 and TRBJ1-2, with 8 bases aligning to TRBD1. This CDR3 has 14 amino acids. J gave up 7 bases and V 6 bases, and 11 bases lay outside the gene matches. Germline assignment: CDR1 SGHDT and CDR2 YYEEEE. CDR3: CASNPWPRGLGYTF. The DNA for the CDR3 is TGTGCCAGCAACCCCTGGCCCAGGGGGCTTGGCTACACCTTC.

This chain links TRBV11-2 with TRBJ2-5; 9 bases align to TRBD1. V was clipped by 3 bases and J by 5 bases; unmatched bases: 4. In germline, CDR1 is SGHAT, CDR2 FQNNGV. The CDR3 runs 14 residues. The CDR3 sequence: CASSLGTGMETQYF. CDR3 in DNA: TGTGCCAGCAGCTTGGGGACAGGGATGGAGACCCAGTACTTC. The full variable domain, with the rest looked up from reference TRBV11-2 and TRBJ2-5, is EAGVAQSPRYKIIEKRQSVAFWCNPISGHATLYWYQQILGQGPKLLIQFQNNGVVDDSQLPKDRFSAERLKGVDSTLKIQPAKLEDSAVYLCASSLGTGMETQYFGPGTRLLVL.

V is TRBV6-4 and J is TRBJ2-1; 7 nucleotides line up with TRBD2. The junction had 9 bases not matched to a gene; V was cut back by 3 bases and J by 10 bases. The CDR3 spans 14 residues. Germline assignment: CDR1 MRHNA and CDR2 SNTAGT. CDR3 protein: CASSENGLTSEQFF. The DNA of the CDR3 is TGTGCCAGCAGTGAAAATGGACTGACTAGCGAGCAGTTCTTC.

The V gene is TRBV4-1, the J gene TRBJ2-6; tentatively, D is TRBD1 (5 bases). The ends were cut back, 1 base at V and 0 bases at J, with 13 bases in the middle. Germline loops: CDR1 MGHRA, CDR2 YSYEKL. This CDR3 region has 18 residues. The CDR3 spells CASSQAVLQGSGANVLTF. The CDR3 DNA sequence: TGCGCCAGCAGCCAAGCCGTGCTCCAGGGCTCTGGGGCCAACGTCCTGACTTTC.

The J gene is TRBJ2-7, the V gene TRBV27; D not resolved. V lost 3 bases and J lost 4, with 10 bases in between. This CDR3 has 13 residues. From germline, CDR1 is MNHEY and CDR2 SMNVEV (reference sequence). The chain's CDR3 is CASSFQESYEQYF. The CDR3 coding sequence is TGTGCCAGCAGTTTCCAAGAGAGTTACGAGCAGTACTTC.

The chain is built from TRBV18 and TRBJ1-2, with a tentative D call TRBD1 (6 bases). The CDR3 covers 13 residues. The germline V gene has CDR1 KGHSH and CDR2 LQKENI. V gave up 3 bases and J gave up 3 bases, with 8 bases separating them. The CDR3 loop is CASSPRTDYGYTF. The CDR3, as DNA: TGTGCCAGCTCACCCCGGACAGACTATGGCTACACCTTC. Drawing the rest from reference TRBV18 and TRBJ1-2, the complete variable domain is NAGVMQNPRHLVRRRGQEARLRCSPMKGHSHVYWYRQLPEEGLKFMVYLQKENIIDESGMPKERFSAEFPKEGPSILRIQQVVRGDSAAYFCASSPRTDYGYTFGSGTRLTVV.

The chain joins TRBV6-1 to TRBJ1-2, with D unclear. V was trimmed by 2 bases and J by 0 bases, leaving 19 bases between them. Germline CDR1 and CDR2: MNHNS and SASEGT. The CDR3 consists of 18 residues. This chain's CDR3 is CASSEFIPSPGTNYGYTF. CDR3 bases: TGTGCCAGCAGTGAATTTATCCCTTCCCCAGGAACTAACTATGGCTACACCTTC.

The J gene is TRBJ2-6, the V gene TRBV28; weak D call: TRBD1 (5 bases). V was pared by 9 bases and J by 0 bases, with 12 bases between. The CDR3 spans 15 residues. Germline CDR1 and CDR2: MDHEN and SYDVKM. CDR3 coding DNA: TGTGCCAGTACGGACATTATCTCTGGGGCCAACGTCCTGACTTTC. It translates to CASTDIISGANVLTF.

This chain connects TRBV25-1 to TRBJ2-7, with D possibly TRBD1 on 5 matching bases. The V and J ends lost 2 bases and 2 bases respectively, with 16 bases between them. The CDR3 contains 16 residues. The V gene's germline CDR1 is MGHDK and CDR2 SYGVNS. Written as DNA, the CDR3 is TGTGCCAGCAGTGAAAAGCTTACAGGAAAGACCTACGAGCAGTACTTC. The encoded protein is CASSEKLTGKTYEQYF.

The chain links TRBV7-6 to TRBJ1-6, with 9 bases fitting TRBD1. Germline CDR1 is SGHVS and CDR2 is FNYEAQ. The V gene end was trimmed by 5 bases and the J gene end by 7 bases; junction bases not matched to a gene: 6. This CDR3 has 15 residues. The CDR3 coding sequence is TGTGCCAGCAGCAGGGGGGGGACAGGGAATTCACCCCTCCACTTT. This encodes CASSRGGTGNSPLHF.

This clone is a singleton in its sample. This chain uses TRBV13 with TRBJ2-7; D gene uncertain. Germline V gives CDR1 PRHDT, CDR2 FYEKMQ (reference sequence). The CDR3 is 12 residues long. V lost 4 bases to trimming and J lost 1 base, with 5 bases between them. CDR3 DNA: TGTGCCAGCAGCTCCACTTCCTACGAGCAGTACTTC. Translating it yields CASSSTSYEQYF.

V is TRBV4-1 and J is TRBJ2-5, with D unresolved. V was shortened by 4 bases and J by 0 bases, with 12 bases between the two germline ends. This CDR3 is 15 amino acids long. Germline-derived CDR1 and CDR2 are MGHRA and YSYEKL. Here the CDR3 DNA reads TGCGCCAGCAGCCTACGCGCAGCGTACCAAGAGACCCAGTACTTC. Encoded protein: CASSLRAAYQETQYF.

The CDR3 here is CASRLEQGARDSPLHF. The DNA for the CDR3 is TGTGCCAGCAGACTCGAACAGGGGGCTAGGGATTCACCCCTCCACTTT. The gene calls are TRBV5-6 and TRBJ1-6; 9 nucleotides agree with TRBD1. CDR3 size: 16 residues. After removal of 5 bases from V and 8 bases from J, the junction contained 11 bases not matched to a gene. CDR1 and CDR2 from the germline V gene are SGHDT and YYEEEE.

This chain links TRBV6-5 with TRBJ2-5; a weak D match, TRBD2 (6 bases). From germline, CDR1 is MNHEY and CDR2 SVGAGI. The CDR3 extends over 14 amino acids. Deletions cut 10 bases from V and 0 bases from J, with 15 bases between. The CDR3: CATSPRGNQETQYF. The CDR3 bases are TGTGCCACCTCACCGCGGGGTAACCAAGAGACCCAGTACTTC.

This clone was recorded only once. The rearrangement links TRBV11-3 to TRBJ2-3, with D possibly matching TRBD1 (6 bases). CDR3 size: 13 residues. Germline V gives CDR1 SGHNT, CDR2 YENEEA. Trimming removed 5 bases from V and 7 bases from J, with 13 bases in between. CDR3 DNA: TGTGCCAGCAGCCCCACAGGGACAAATACGCAGTATTTT. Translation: CASSPTGTNTQYF.

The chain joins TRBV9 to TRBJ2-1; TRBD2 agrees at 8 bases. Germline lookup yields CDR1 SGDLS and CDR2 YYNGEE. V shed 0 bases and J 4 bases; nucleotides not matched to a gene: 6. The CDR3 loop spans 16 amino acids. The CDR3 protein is CASSVDGGATYNEQFF. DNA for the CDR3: TGTGCCAGCAGCGTAGACGGGGGGGCGACTTACAATGAGCAGTTCTTC.